The rows below give T cell receptor beta chains drawn from one sample of a study of shared clonotypes between healthy human individuals. This table comes from immunoSEQ multiplex PCR, and its TCRdb copy is limited to in-frame clones, with some not included. The table shows hundreds of thousands of clones, with 55% to 85% occurring only once. The specimen sequenced was memory CD4+ T cells sorted from blood. The source of these receptors is a woman in her thirties in good health. Each CDR3 is given with its conserved first and last residue. D genes are given only for firm matches. Clone size is stated in some rows and not others, as once, few, many or a class when expanded.

v_call clone_size cdr3_length d_call cdr3_aa
TRBV29-1 NA 13 NA CSVAPSQTYEQYF
TRBV20-1 NA 10 NA CSAGNQPQHF
TRBV11-1 NA 14 NA CASSLRTANTEAFF
TRBV11-2 NA 14 TRBD1 CASSRKDRVAGYTF
TRBV29-1 NA 13 TRBD1 CSVRTGGNTEAFF
TRBV30 NA 15 NA CAWSGGSRNLYEQYF
TRBV14 NA 15 NA CASSPIRFMNTEAFF
TRBV25-1 many 12 TRBD2 CASSRTSNEQFF
TRBV11-2 NA 14 NA CASSLLSGTYTQYF
TRBV29-1 NA 13 NA CSVEGRMNTEAFF
TRBV6-4 NA 15 TRBD2 CASSEASGDSYEQYF
TRBV30 NA 14 NA CAWGSGGAIGGYTF
TRBV29-1 many 13 TRBD2 CSVEYLAGGSQYF
TRBV2 few 20 TRBD2 CASSELSGWVAGVSYNEQFF
TRBV27 NA 14 TRBD1 CASKTGPGANVLTF
TRBV10-3 few 13 TRBD1 CATQTGGIYEQYF
TRBV7-9 NA 17 NA CASSPSSEGLVSETQYF
TRBV28 NA 12 TRBD1 CASRKTGSGYTF
TRBV28 NA 9 NA CASGHEQFF
TRBV29-1 NA 14 TRBD1 CSVTGTGRPNEQFF
TRBV7-9 NA 15 NA CASSSRGGVSYEQYF
TRBV19 few 16 NA CASSIGGRQTNTEAFF
TRBV11-2 NA 16 TRBD1 CASSSSGLGQYYEQYF
TRBV28 NA 15 NA CASSSPGHSSYEQYF
TRBV21-1 NA 16 NA CASSKARASSGNTIYF
TRBV19 NA 15 NA CASRSGLVWNTEAFF
TRBV6-5 medium-sized 15 NA CASSYSMRGGTEAFF
TRBV2 NA 15 NA CASSEPGHKNTEAFF
TRBV27 NA 18 TRBD1 CASNLREGQVNSNQPQHF
TRBV6-5 NA 14 NA CASSSGEGNQPQHF
TRBV5-1 NA 17 TRBD1 CASSFNPGQGFGNTIYF
TRBV29-1 NA 13 TRBD1 CSVEKTGYEGYTF
TRBV29-1 once 13 NA CSVDVAVGQTQYF
TRBV5-4 once 15 TRBD2 CASSPGLASTDTQYF
TRBV12-5 once 11 NA CASGLGRKAFF
TRBV18 NA 16 TRBD2 CASSPLTSGLQETQYF
TRBV28 few 15 NA CASSAIGGSSYEQYF
TRBV28 NA 15 NA CASSLRWGLYNEQFF
TRBV29-1 NA 10 NA CSVVYTEAFF
TRBV27 NA 15 NA CASSLEGFPRVEQYF
TRBV25-1 few 15 NA CASSENRDRAGELFF
TRBV29-1 NA 12 NA CSVVQASTEAFF
TRBV2 NA 14 NA CASSEFSAGNTIYF
TRBV18 NA 13 NA CASSPPGGETQYF
TRBV19 few 15 NA CASSIGRAGNQPQHF
TRBV6-5 few 14 NA CASSVTLLDYEQYF
TRBV7-9 once 14 NA CASSQRETNEKLFF
TRBV7-8 few 15 NA CASSLGQGRHQPQHF
TRBV11-3 NA 13 NA CASSFSSYNEQFF
TRBV6-6 NA 13 NA CASSRPGSHEQYF
TRBV28 NA 16 NA CASSLGGRLGGTEAFF
TRBV6-1 NA 11 NA CASRGEGEQYF
TRBV5-1 NA 16 NA CASSSSGLFSGNTIYF
TRBV2 few 15 TRBD1 CASSEARTGNQPQHF